The clone carrying this TCR beta chain was found once. This specimen belongs to a study of blood T cell repertoires in COVID-19. At the level of the study: Spain, Italy and the United States supplied samples that represented acute and convalescent COVID-19.

As originally analysed: It was from reference gene primer amplification that nucleated cell counts were estimated. The data were produced by immunoSEQ multiplex PCR, yet TCRdb's version contains in-frame clones alone and is incomplete. The D gene and trimming were derived from the DNA, and the V and J assignments and clone size from that table. The sample contains tens of thousands of clones, 90% of which appear only once. Unmatched junction bases numbered 17, after V lost 4 bases and J lost 9 bases. The CDR3 length is 19 residues. CDR1 is MGHRA and CDR2 is YSYEKL in the germline V gene. The sequence came from a man aged 50 or older with active COVID-19. J is TRBJ2-1 and V is TRBV4-1; 14 bases are shared with TRBD2. Sequenced input: peripheral blood. This CDR3 reads CASSLQTQPGTSGGREQFF. The CDR3 DNA is TGCGCCAGCAGCCTTCAAACTCAGCCAGGGACTAGCGGGGGTCGTGAGCAGTTCTTC.